A selection of T cell receptor beta chains follows, all from one sample in a study of Ad26.COV2.S vaccination and SARS-CoV-2 variants. This table comes from immunoSEQ multiplex PCR, and its TCRdb copy is limited to in-frame clones, with some not included. The sample holds around 240,000 clones; roughly 90% are singletons and the top ten take about 10%. The source was peripheral blood, collected in a trial of Ad26.COV2.S vaccine versus placebo. The receptors here all came from a person between 18 and 59 years old who received the Ad26.COV2.S COVID-19 vaccine or a placebo. CDR3s include the opening cysteine and the closing phenylalanine or tryptophan. A D gene is named only where the DNA matches it firmly.

d_call,cdr3_length,j_call,v_call,cdr3_aa,cdr3_nt
.,12,TRBJ1-2,TRBV6-5,CASSYTGGGYTF,TGTGCCAGCAGTTACACAGGAGGTGGCTACACCTTC